The present TCR beta chain was sequenced within a study of identifying expanded T cells in peripheral blood. TCRdb keeps only in-frame clones here, not all; method: immunoSEQ multiplex PCR. This sample yields roughly 100,000 clones, of which roughly 90% are seen a single time; 16% belongs to the top ten. CDR1 LGHNA and CDR2 YSLEER come from the germline V gene. V was pared by 0 bases and J by 0 bases, with 6 bases of the junction left unmatched. The CDR3 loop spans 18 amino acids. Material for sequencing was blood. The chain uses TRBV4-3 and TRBJ2-3; 10 bases match TRBD2. The source of this sequence is a person aged 18-70 years in good health. CDR3 DNA sequence: TGCGCCAGCAGCCAAGAAGCGGGGGGGCTCACTAGCACAGATACGCAGTATTTT. Protein: CASSQEAGGLTSTDTQYF.